This T cell receptor (beta chain) was identified during a study of tumor-infiltrating lymphocytes in primary liver carcinoma. A constant-region primer primed TCR beta cDNA synthesis from roughly 520 ng of total RNA. Three nested multiplex PCR rounds, a slightly modified ARM-PCR, produced the libraries for TCR beta. The two initial PCR rounds, approximately 10 cycles each, used TRBV1-TRBV30 forward and C-beta reverse primers. Via MiXCR, TCRdb re-called the multiplex PCR reads, giving one row per CDR3 protein. The data contain some 94,000 distinct CDR3 sequences, approximately 71% of them seen just once; the ten biggest clones take up just over 9.5%. The germline V gene has CDR1 MRHNA and CDR2 SNTAGT. The CDR3 consists of 15 residues. This clonotype occurred a few times. The antigen is unknown. Here the CDR3 omits its conserved ending phenylalanine or tryptophan, so a read error is the likely source.

Unsorted bulk tissue, about 18-32 mg of it, served as the source for co-extraction of RNA and DNA. Every tumor was sampled at five separate regions. Study-level results: Only about 7.5-24% of top clones were detected in all five tumor regions. Tumors and blood were compared for top-250-clone fraction, and tumors had the significantly higher value (p = 0.039). Tumor region pairs overlapped more than did tumor-adjacent and tumor-blood pairs.

The gene calls are TRBV6-4 and TRBJ2-1; TRBD2 aligns across 7 bases. The sample consisted of liver tumor tissue from sampling region 5. Subset of the sample: tumor region T5, tumor centre. This TCR was sampled from a woman in her sixties with primary liver carcinoma and hepatitis B virus infection. The CDR3 nucleotides read TGTGCCAGTAGTGACACCAGCGGGAACTACAATGAGCAGTTCCTC. Encoded protein: CASSDTSGNYNEQFL.